These 12 T cell receptor beta chains came from one sample sequenced in a study of CXCR3-negative and CXCR3-positive naive CD8 T cells. The TRB cDNA libraries were prepared by 5' RACE with UMI labels. TCRdb reprocessed the 5' RACE reads; each CDR3 protein has one entry and no DNA is given. This sample's table reports about 7,500 distinct CDR3 sequences. Sequenced input: naive CXCR3- CD8+ T cells from blood. Specified subset: CD45RO-CCR7+CD27+CD95- naive CD8+ T cells lacking CXCR3 (TNR3-). The source is a human donor in good health. Some clones in this sample may be carry-over from other donors' samples.

J is TRBJ2-7 and V is TRBV6-2 or TRBV6-3; absent DNA, TCRdb's TRBD2 call cannot be checked. CDR1 is MNHEY and CDR2 is SVGEGT in the germline V gene. The CDR3 totals 13 residues. The CDR3 loop is CASSRGLLYEQYF.

This clonotype is medium-sized by frequency. The rearrangement links TRBV29-1 to TRBJ2-7; the TCRdb D gene call, TRBD1, has no DNA to confirm it. The length of the CDR3 is 15 residues. Germline CDR1 reads SQVTM; CDR2 reads ANQGSEA. The CDR3: CSVGGQGAKKYEQYF.

By frequency, this clonotype registers medium-sized. V is TRBV20-1 and J is TRBJ2-7; there is no DNA to check the TCRdb D call of TRBD1. Germline lookup yields CDR1 DFQATT and CDR2 SNEGSKA (reference sequence). The CDR3 runs 19 residues. The CDR3 region is CSARDRTGGVSGRWYEQYF.

This clonotype registers medium-sized by frequency. V is TRBV5-1 and J is TRBJ1-1; TCRdb selects TRBD1, and the lack of DNA leaves this call unchecked. The CDR3 runs to 12 residues. The germline CDR1 and CDR2 sequences are SGHRS and YFSETQ. The CDR3 loop reads CASSLGDTEAFF.

The chain joins TRBV5-1 to TRBJ2-1; lacking DNA, the TRBD1 call made by TCRdb goes unchecked. From germline, CDR1 is SGHRS and CDR2 YFSETQ. The CDR3 extends over 13 amino acids. CDR3 residues: CASSLGTGNEQFF.

V gene TRBV7-8 combines with J gene TRBJ2-2; the D gene TCRdb calls, TRBD1, cannot be checked with no DNA. Looked up from germline, CDR1 is SGHVS and CDR2 is FQNEAQ. This CDR3 has 14 residues. The CDR3 reads CASSSQVSTGELFF. The full variable domain, rest sourced from reference TRBV7-8 and TRBJ2-2, is GAGVSQSPRYKVAKRGQDVALRCDPISGHVSLFWYQQALGQGPEFLTYFQNEAQLDKSGLPSDRFFAERPEGSVSTLKIQRTQQEDSAVYLCASSSQVSTGELFFGEGSRLTVL.

The chain uses TRBV9 and TRBJ2-1. This CDR3 has 14 residues. Germline V gene lookup returns CDR1 SGDLS and CDR2 YYNGEE. The CDR3 sequence: CASSLRDGYNEQFF.

This clonotype shows up as medium-sized by frequency. The J gene is TRBJ2-2, the V gene TRBV28; TCRdb calls TRBD2, which cannot be checked without DNA. The length of the CDR3 is 18 residues. Germline CDR1 and CDR2: MDHEN and SYDVKM. CDR3 amino acids: CASSAGEGWGFYTGELFF.

This clonotype is deemed medium-sized (0.01 to 0.1%) by its frequency. V usage is TRBV14 and J usage is TRBJ1-2; absent DNA, TCRdb's TRBD1 call cannot be checked. This CDR3 is built from 16 residues. Germline V gene sequence: CDR1 SGHDN, CDR2 FVKESK. The CDR3 loop reads CASSPLDSGLNYGYTF.

The chain is built from TRBV20-1 and TRBJ1-2; TCRdb's D call of TRBD1 is untestable without DNA. There are 16 residues in the CDR3. The germline V gene encodes CDR1 DFQATT and CDR2 SNEGSKA (reference sequence). The CDR3 reads CSASEPGQGPLGGYTF.

The chain has TRBV3-1 and TRBJ1-2; absent DNA, TCRdb's TRBD1 call cannot be checked. CDR1 is LGHDT, CDR2 YNNKEL, per germline (reference sequence). The length of the CDR3 is 17 residues. The chain's CDR3 is CASSQEVGDSINYGYTF.

The V gene is TRBV29-1, the J gene TRBJ2-6; checking the TCRdb D call of TRBD1 is not possible without DNA. The CDR3 is 14 residues long. From germline, CDR1 is SQVTM and CDR2 ANQGSEA. The CDR3 loop reads CSAPDAARANVLTF.